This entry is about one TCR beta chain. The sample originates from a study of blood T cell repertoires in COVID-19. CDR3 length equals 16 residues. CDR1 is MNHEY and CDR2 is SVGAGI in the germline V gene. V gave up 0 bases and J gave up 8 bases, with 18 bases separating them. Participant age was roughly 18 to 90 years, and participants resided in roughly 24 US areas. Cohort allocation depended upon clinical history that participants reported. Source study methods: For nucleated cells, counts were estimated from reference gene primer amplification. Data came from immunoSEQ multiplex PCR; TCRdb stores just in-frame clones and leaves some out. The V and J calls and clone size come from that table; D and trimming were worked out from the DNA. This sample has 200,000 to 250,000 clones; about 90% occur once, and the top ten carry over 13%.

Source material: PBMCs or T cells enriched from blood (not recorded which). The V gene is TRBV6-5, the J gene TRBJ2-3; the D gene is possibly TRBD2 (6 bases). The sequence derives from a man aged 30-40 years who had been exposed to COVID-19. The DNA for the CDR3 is TGTGCCAGCAGTTACTCGTTTAGTCTGGGGGGACCTACGCAGTATTTT. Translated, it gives CASSYSFSLGGPTQYF.